The T cell receptor beta chain under discussion was sequenced for a study of Ad26.COV2.S vaccination and SARS-CoV-2 variants. The germline V and J ends were trimmed by 4 bases and 2 bases, with 16 bases remaining between them. The CDR3 has 16 residues. The germline gives CDR1 SGDLS, CDR2 YYNGEE. Data came from immunoSEQ multiplex PCR; TCRdb stores just in-frame clones and leaves some out. The profile shows approximately 360,000 clones, roughly four fifths of them singletons. Treatment noted: around 19 received Ad26.COV2.S at low or high dose, single or two shots; about 5 received placebo; per-sample allocation not given. The samples were gathered on day 63 after the first injection of vaccine or placebo.

The chain carries TRBV9 and TRBJ2-1; weak D call: TRBD1 (6 bases). The TCR comes from a person aged 18 to 59 who received the Ad26.COV2.S COVID-19 vaccine or a placebo. The starting material was peripheral blood, obtained in a trial of Ad26.COV2.S vaccine versus placebo. The CDR3 protein is CASSRLQGRAYNEQFF. The CDR3 DNA follows: TGTGCCAGCAGCCGCCTACAGGGCAGGGCCTACAATGAGCAGTTCTTC.